This TCR beta chain is from a study of beta chain features in type 1 diabetes. cDNA synthesis used the whole RNA isolate, giving expressed TCRB sequences. Clones were read by immunoSEQ multiplex PCR, and TCRdb kept only the in-frame ones, dropping some. The repertoire includes about 650,000 clones, around 12% of them detected once, and around 0.12% sits in the top ten. Notes on the study in general: All four CD4+ subsets from Type 1 diabetes patients carried moderately but significantly shorter TCRB CDR3s. Across patients, naive, central memory and Treg TCRB repertoires exhibited apparently greater similarity than was observed across healthy donors. A potential PCR bias toward shorter templates would be equal in patient and control samples.

Of note for this clone: Its antigen is currently unknown.

In all sorted populations, purity surpassed 98%. V was clipped by 7 bases and J by 1 base, with 11 bases between them. The CDR3 has 13 residues. Germline values: CDR1 MDHEN, CDR2 SYDVKM. The sample taken for sequencing was naive CD4+ T cells from blood. V is TRBV28 and J is TRBJ2-7; D is ambiguous. The clonotype was recovered from a man aged 25 to 45 with type 1 diabetes. The CDR3 nucleotides read TGTGCCAGCACCTCAGGCAATTCCTACGAGCAGTACTTC. Translation: CASTSGNSYEQYF.